This TCR beta chain was sequenced in a study of beta chain features in type 1 diabetes. Study as a whole: All samples together contributed around 98,000,000 sorted cells for examination.

This clone occurred a few times. Its antigen is still unknown. Expressed TCRB transcripts were sequenced, since all the RNA that had been isolated was reverse transcribed. Using immunoSEQ multiplex PCR, the repertoire was profiled, and TCRdb retains in-frame clones only, with some absent. The top ten hold approximately 0.039% of the sample, which has hundreds of thousands of clones, more than 12% seen once. Averaging around 110 mL, one heparinised blood draw was given by each donor. Each of the CD4+ naive, central memory, regulatory and stem cell-like memory populations was sorted via CD45RO/CCR7/CD25/CD127/CD95/CD27. Germline V lookup: CDR1 GTSNPN, CDR2 SVGIG (reference sequence). This CDR3 contains 14 residues. V was clipped by 2 bases and J by 3 bases, with 11 bases between them. Study-level points and caveats: TCRB CDR3 length was moderately but significantly reduced in all four CD4+ subsets of Type 1 diabetes patients. Naive, central memory and Treg TCRB repertoires appeared more alike in patients than in healthy donors.

The source of this sequence is a man between 18 and 29 years old with type 1 diabetes. The V and J genes are TRBV30 and TRBJ1-5; D gene ambiguous. Material: naive CD4+ T cells from blood. DNA for the CDR3: TGTGCCTGGAGTTCCCTCGACGACAATCAGCCCCAGCATTTT. Translation gives CAWSSLDDNQPQHF.